A selection of T cell receptor beta chains follows, all from one sample in a study of blood T cell repertoires in COVID-19. Assay used: immunoSEQ multiplex PCR; TCRdb lists only in-frame clones, some missing. The table includes approximately 150,000 clones, about four fifths detected once. Input material: peripheral blood. The receptors derive from a woman aged 80 or older with COVID-19, enrolled during active disease. The CDR3 runs from the conserved cysteine through the conserved F or W. A D gene is named only where the DNA matches it firmly. Clone size is stated in some rows and not others, as once, few, many or a class when expanded.

>NA|TRBV6-5|NA|TRBJ1-1
CASRHRALNTEAFF
TGTGCCAGCAGGCACAGGGCACTGAACACTGAAGCTTTCTTT
>TRBD2|TRBV10-3|NA|TRBJ2-1
CAISVGREGSDEQFF
TGTGCCATCAGTGTCGGGCGGGAGGGCTCGGATGAGCAGTTCTTC
>TRBD2|TRBV19|NA|TRBJ2-7
CASSSWTSGRAYEQYF
TGTGCCAGTAGTTCCTGGACTAGCGGGAGGGCCTACGAGCAGTACTTC
>NA|TRBV7-2|NA|TRBJ2-7
CASSLENEPKLYEQYF
TGTGCCAGCAGCTTAGAGAACGAGCCGAAACTCTACGAGCAGTACTTC
>TRBD1|TRBV5-1|NA|TRBJ2-7
CASSTGTGTYEQYF
TGCGCCAGCAGCACCGGGACAGGGACCTACGAGCAGTACTTC
>TRBD1|TRBV6-5|NA|TRBJ1-2
CASSTTDRLYGYTF
TGTGCCAGCAGTACAACGGACAGGCTCTATGGCTACACCTTC
>NA|TRBV6-5|NA|TRBJ1-2
CASSKTTGAGGYTF
TGTGCCAGCAGTAAGACGACAGGCGCTGGTGGCTACACCTTC
>TRBD2|TRBV5-1|NA|TRBJ2-1
CASSSYSGISYNEQFF
TGCGCCAGCAGCTCCTATAGCGGGATATCCTACAATGAGCAGTTCTTC
>TRBD1|TRBV7-3|NA|TRBJ2-1
CASSPQTGLNEQFF
TGTGCCAGCAGCCCTCAGACAGGGCTGAATGAGCAGTTCTTC
>TRBD1|TRBV25-1|few|TRBJ1-3
CASSVQGYGNTIYF
TGTGCCAGCAGTGTACAGGGGTACGGAAACACCATATATTTT
>NA|TRBV11-1|once|TRBJ2-1
CASSPRGSRYNEQFF
TGTGCCAGCAGCCCCAGAGGGTCGAGATACAATGAGCAGTTCTTC
>TRBD2|TRBV7-3|NA|TRBJ2-1
CASSLTSSGRARNEQFF
TGTGCCAGCAGCTTAACCTCTAGCGGGAGGGCCCGCAATGAGCAGTTCTTC
>NA|TRBV23-1|NA|TRBJ1-1
CASSQWDKNTEAFF
TGCGCCAGCAGTCAATGGGACAAGAACACTGAAGCTTTCTTT
>TRBD2|TRBV5-6|NA|TRBJ2-7
CASSLKGLHSYEQYF
TGTGCCAGCAGCCTAAAGGGACTACACTCCTACGAGCAGTACTTC
>NA|TRBV7-2|NA|TRBJ1-2
CASSLTGQNYGYTF
TGTGCCAGCAGCTTAACGGGTCAAAACTATGGCTACACCTTC
>NA|TRBV12-5|NA|TRBJ2-2
CASGNGQANTGELFF
TGTGCTAGTGGAAACGGACAAGCGAACACCGGGGAGCTGTTTTTT
>NA|TRBV5-4|NA|TRBJ1-3
CASSPGGVGNTIYF
TGTGCCAGCAGCCCCGGGGGGGTCGGAAACACCATATATTTT
>TRBD2|TRBV6-2/TRBV6-3|NA|TRBJ2-7
CASSYHRTSGIYEQYF
TGTGCCAGCAGTTACCATAGGACTAGCGGGATCTACGAGCAGTACTTC
>TRBD2|TRBV7-2|NA|TRBJ2-3
CASSLDRASGDTQYF
TGTGCCAGCAGCTTAGACCGGGCTAGCGGGGATACGCAGTATTTT
>NA|TRBV7-9|NA|TRBJ2-3
CASSLRSTSTDTQYF
TGTGCCAGCAGCTTGAGGAGTACTAGCACAGATACGCAGTATTTT
>NA|TRBV5-1|NA|TRBJ1-2
CASSLGTGYGYTF
TGCGCCAGCAGCTTGGGTACAGGCTATGGCTACACCTTC
>NA|TRBV15|NA|TRBJ2-2
CATSRHPQGSTGELFF
TGTGCCACCAGCAGACATCCCCAGGGTTCCACCGGGGAGCTGTTTTTT
>NA|TRBV28|NA|TRBJ2-7
CASSFPGGSSYEQYF
TGTGCCAGCAGTTTTCCAGGAGGGAGCTCCTACGAGCAGTACTTC
>NA|TRBV13|NA|TRBJ2-3
CASSLPESERSTDTQYF
TGTGCCAGCAGCTTACCCGAAAGTGAGCGGAGCACAGATACGCAGTATTTT
>NA|TRBV9|NA|TRBJ2-2
CASSPQGSTGELFF
TGTGCCAGCAGCCCACAGGGAAGCACCGGGGAGCTGTTTTTT
>TRBD1|TRBV3-1/TRBV3-2|NA|TRBJ2-7
CASSQDGTGGREQYF
TGTGCCAGCAGCCAAGACGGGACAGGGGGGCGGGAGCAGTACTTC
>NA|TRBV6-4|NA|TRBJ2-1
CASSERGFYNEQFF
TGTGCCAGCAGTGAACGAGGGTTTTACAATGAGCAGTTCTTC